This T cell receptor (beta chain) originates from a study of shared clonotypes between healthy human individuals. Naive CD8 cells, CD45RO-negative and positively selected for CCR7, excluded terminally differentiated effector memory CD45RA+ cells. Germline-derived CDR1 and CDR2 are SGHTS and YDEGEE. V gave up 4 bases and J gave up 4 bases; unmatched junction bases: 13. The CDR3 consists of 16 residues. Profiled with immunoSEQ multiplex PCR; TCRdb holds only in-frame clones, not every one. This sample has 1.5 million to 2.5 million clones; roughly 94% occur once, and the top ten carry roughly 1.2%. Sequencing input: naive CD8+ T cells sorted from blood. The TCR comes from a man aged 18 to 29 in good health. The chain joins TRBV5-8 to TRBJ1-1; 7 bases are shared with TRBD1. As DNA, the CDR3 is TGTGCCAGCAGCCTTCGACAGGGTCCCTTCGTCACTGAAGCTTTCTTT. Translating it yields CASSLRQGPFVTEAFF.